This passage covers 20 T cell receptor beta chains from one sample sequenced in a study of cytomegalovirus exposure and HLA in healthy donors. Amplification used 60 Vbeta primers and 13 Jbeta primers. The protocol was immunoSEQ multiplex PCR, while the TCRdb copy is restricted to in-frame clones and leaves out a portion. The sample has some 130,000 clones; approximately 82% are singletons. The sequenced sample was PBMCs. The receptor set was obtained from a female donor in good health and CMV-seronegative.

The V call is TRBV27, the J call TRBJ2-7; the match to TRBD2 covers 9 bases. Germline V gene data show CDR1 as MNHEY and CDR2 as SMNVEV (reference sequence). V shed 6 bases, J shed 3 bases, and the junction held 0 bases outside the gene matches. CDR3 length: 12 residues. CDR3: CASRTSGYEQYF. In DNA, the CDR3 is TGTGCCAGCAGGACTAGCGGCTACGAGCAGTACTTC.

The chain recombines TRBV5-1 with TRBJ2-1, with D uncertain. This CDR3 region has 15 residues. Trimming took off 3 bases at V and 0 bases at J, with 10 bases between the two ends. The germline CDR1 and CDR2 sequences are SGHRS and YFSETQ. This chain's CDR3 is CASSSTSSSYNEQFF. The CDR3 region has the DNA TGCGCCAGCAGCTCAACTTCGAGCTCCTACAATGAGCAGTTCTTC.

The gene calls are TRBV7-8 and TRBJ2-3; TRBD2 matches at 7 bases. CDR1 and CDR2 from the germline V gene are SGHVS and FQNEAQ. The CDR3 totals 17 residues. After removal of 1 base from V and 2 bases from J, the junction contained 9 bases not matched to a gene. This CDR3 is CASSLVRGLAATDTQYF. The CDR3 DNA is TGTGCCAGCAGCTTAGTCCGAGGGCTAGCGGCCACAGATACGCAGTATTTT.

The chain recombines TRBV5-1 with TRBJ2-3; the D gene is possibly TRBD1 (6 bases). V was pared by 0 bases and J by 3 bases, with 8 bases between. Germline CDR1 reads SGHRS; CDR2 reads YFSETQ. This CDR3 has 14 amino acids. The CDR3 coding sequence is TGCGCCAGCAGCTTGGGGGACAAAACAGATACGCAGTATTTT. This encodes CASSLGDKTDTQYF. The whole variable domain, remainder taken from reference TRBV5-1 and TRBJ2-3, is KAGVTQTPRYLIKTRGQQVTLSCSPISGHRSVSWYQQTPGQGLQFLFEYFSETQRNKGNFPGRFSGRQFSNSRSEMNVSTLELGDSALYLCASSLGDKTDTQYFGPGTRLTVL.

This chain links TRBV18 with TRBJ2-3, with D possibly being TRBD1 (6 bases). Germline assignment: CDR1 KGHSH and CDR2 LQKENI. Trimming removed 3 bases from V and 0 bases from J, with 10 bases in between. CDR3 length: 15 amino acids. Written as DNA, the CDR3 is TGTGCCAGCTCACCTAAGGGGGACAGCACAGATACGCAGTATTTT. This encodes CASSPKGDSTDTQYF.

The chain carries TRBV5-4 and TRBJ1-2, with D tentatively TRBD1 (6 bases). Trimming took off 4 bases at V and 7 bases at J, with 17 bases between the two ends. The CDR3 runs 14 residues. Germline values: CDR1 SGHNT, CDR2 YYREEE (reference sequence). CDR3: CASSALQGGGGYTF. The CDR3, as DNA: TGTGCCAGCAGCGCACTACAGGGAGGGGGTGGCTACACCTTC.

The V and J genes are TRBV5-6 and TRBJ1-2, with TRBD1 as a possible D gene (6 bases). Germline lookup yields CDR1 SGHDT and CDR2 YYEEEE. The V gene lost 4 bases and the J gene lost 1 base, with 17 bases spanning the gap. There are 16 residues in the CDR3. CDR3 loop: CASSTLGAGYNYGYTF. The CDR3 DNA follows: TGTGCCAGCAGCACCCTGGGGGCAGGGTATAACTATGGCTACACCTTC.

In its sample, this clone was seen once. The rearrangement links TRBV7-2 to TRBJ2-7; a possible D gene is TRBD2 (6 bases). This CDR3 is built from 15 residues. Looked up from germline, CDR1 is SGHTA and CDR2 is FQGNSA. The V gene lost 3 bases and the J gene lost 5 bases, with 17 bases spanning the gap. The CDR3 loop is CASSFSWASENEQYF. The CDR3 DNA follows: TGTGCCAGCAGCTTTTCCTGGGCTAGCGAGAACGAGCAGTACTTC.

This clone showed up just once. The gene calls are TRBV10-2 and TRBJ2-1, with 7 bases aligning to TRBD1. Germline CDR1 is WSHSY and CDR2 is SAAADI. Unmatched junction bases numbered 7, after V lost 4 bases and J lost 10 bases. This CDR3 is built from 13 residues. CDR3 sequence (DNA): TGCGCCAGCAGTGGTATAGGGGGCACAGAGCAGTTCTTC. It yields the protein CASSGIGGTEQFF.

The gene calls are TRBV9 and TRBJ2-7; 15 positions match TRBD2. The CDR3 extends over 15 amino acids. Trimming cost V 6 bases and J 5 bases; bases outside gene matches: 6. Germline CDR1 reads SGDLS; CDR2 reads YYNGEE. The CDR3 spells CASTTGTSGRHEQYF. For the CDR3, the DNA is TGTGCCAGCACCACCGGGACTAGCGGGAGGCACGAGCAGTACTTC.

The count of this clone is one. This chain links TRBV7-2 with TRBJ1-5, with D tentatively TRBD1 (6 bases). The V gene's germline CDR1 is SGHTA and CDR2 FQGNSA. Deletions cut 2 bases from V and 4 bases from J, with 12 bases between. The CDR3 length is 15 residues. CDR3 coding DNA: TGTGCCAGCAGCTTACAGTTACAGGGAAATCAGCCCCAGCATTTT. It specifies CASSLQLQGNQPQHF.

The chain has TRBV5-1 and TRBJ2-1, with a tentative D call TRBD1 (6 bases). The germline V gene has CDR1 SGHRS and CDR2 YFSETQ. Trimming shortened V by 7 bases and J by 6 bases, and 17 bases separated the two germline ends. The CDR3 consists of 14 residues. As DNA, the CDR3 is TGCGCCAGCTTCGGTGGGGGCTTGGGCAATGAGCAGTTCTTC. Protein sequence: CASFGGGLGNEQFF.

The rearrangement joins TRBV7-9 to TRBJ2-3; D call uncertain. Between the trimmed V and J ends, which lost 6 bases and 7 bases, there was a span of 17 bases. Germline loops: CDR1 SEHNR, CDR2 FQNEAQ (reference sequence). CDR3 length equals 14 residues. CDR3 bases: TGTGCCAGCAGTACAGTTCTACCGCATAATACGCAGTATTTT. Amino acid sequence: CASSTVLPHNTQYF.

The chain recombines TRBV27 with TRBJ2-1; D not resolved. Germline lookup yields CDR1 MNHEY and CDR2 SMNVEV (reference sequence). CDR3 length: 13 residues. Trimming took 9 bases from V and 0 from J, leaving 9 bases between them. The CDR3 DNA follows: TGTGCCAGGGGTCGAGGCTCCTACAATGAGCAGTTCTTC. The encoded protein is CARGRGSYNEQFF.

This rearrangement joins TRBV25-1 to TRBJ2-3, with TRBD1 matching 12 bases. Germline CDR1 and CDR2: MGHDK and SYGVNS. The ends lost 4 bases at V and 6 bases at J; junction bases unmatched: 11. CDR3 length: 17 amino acids. The CDR3 bases are TGTGCCAGCAGTGGGATAGGGGACAGGGGGCAGTGGGATACGCAGTATTTT. As protein: CASSGIGDRGQWDTQYF.

This clone was observed a handful of times. J is TRBJ2-5 and V is TRBV10-3, with 11 bases matching TRBD1. The DNA matches TRBJ2-7 better at its end, which makes the J call doubtful. Germline CDR1 and CDR2: ENHRY and SYGVKD. This CDR3 has 16 amino acids. The CDR3 spells CAISGFRDRGIYEQYF. CDR3 in DNA: TGTGCCATCAGTGGTTTCCGGGACAGGGGGATCTACGAGCAGTACTTC.

CDR3 DNA: TGCAGCGTTGATGAGGGCTCTGGAAACACCATATATTTT. Translating it yields CSVDEGSGNTIYF. The rearrangement uses TRBV29-1 and TRBJ1-3; D remains ambiguous. With 3 bases removed from V and 0 bases from J, the gap between germline ends came to 6 bases. This CDR3 region has 13 residues. The germline CDR1 and CDR2 sequences are SQVTM and ANQGSEA.

The chain couples TRBV4-2 to TRBJ1-3; 8 bases align to TRBD1. With 4 bases clipped from V and 0 bases from J, the junction kept 8 bases outside the gene matches. The CDR3 extends over 17 amino acids. In germline, CDR1 is LGHNA, CDR2 YNFKEQ. CDR3 protein: CASSLRDRHRSGNTIYF. In nucleotides, the CDR3 is TGTGCCAGCAGCCTCCGGGACAGGCACCGCTCTGGAAACACCATATATTTT.

This clone was seen once. V is TRBV27 and J is TRBJ2-5; no clear D. V was clipped by 5 bases and J by 0 bases, with 7 bases between them. The germline V gene has CDR1 MNHEY and CDR2 SMNVEV (reference sequence). The CDR3 totals 13 residues. CDR3 bases: TGTGCCAGCAGTAAAGACAACCAAGAGACCCAGTACTTC. Residues: CASSKDNQETQYF.

This chain links TRBV6-5 with TRBJ1-1, with 8 bases aligning to TRBD1. CDR3 length: 14 amino acids. After removal of 7 bases from V and 3 bases from J, the junction contained 7 bases not matched to a gene. Germline V gene data show CDR1 as MNHEY and CDR2 as SVGAGI. CDR3 loop: CASTLQGVYTEAFF. The CDR3 bases are TGTGCCAGCACCTTACAGGGGGTTTACACTGAAGCTTTCTTT.